The 22 T cell receptor beta chains below come from one sample, sequenced in a study of blood T cell repertoires in COVID-19. Profiling relied on immunoSEQ multiplex PCR, and the TCRdb table lists in-frame clones only, not all of them. Among 300,000 or so clones listed, roughly 90% were seen once. Sequencing input: PBMCs or T cells enriched from blood (not recorded which). These receptors were obtained from a man aged 55-75 years who had recovered from COVID-19.

The CDR3 DNA is TGTGCCAGTAGTGACAGATACGAGCAGTACTTC. Translating gives CASSDRYEQYF. The rearrangement uses TRBV19 and TRBJ2-7, with a weak D call TRBD1 (5 bases). The germline V gene encodes CDR1 LNHDA and CDR2 SQIVND (reference sequence). Trimming pared 5 bases from V and 4 bases from J, leaving 6 bases between. CDR3 length: 11 residues.

CDR3 sequence (DNA): TGTGCCAGCAGCCGCGGACTAGCGGCGTACAATGAGCAGTTCTTC. This encodes CASSRGLAAYNEQFF. The chain recombines TRBV11-2 with TRBJ2-1, with 10 bases fitting TRBD2. This CDR3 comprises 15 residues. Looked up from germline, CDR1 is SGHAT and CDR2 is FQNNGV. Unmatched junction bases numbered 5, after V lost 5 bases and J lost 4 bases.

The V and J genes are TRBV6-2 or TRBV6-3 and TRBJ1-5, with a possible D match to TRBD1 (5 bases). Trimming removed 5 bases from V and 3 bases from J, with 17 bases in between. The CDR3 has 16 residues. Looked up from germline, CDR1 is MNHEY and CDR2 is SVGEGT. The CDR3 loop is CASSGFEGGVNQPQHF. In nucleotides, the CDR3 is TGTGCCAGCAGTGGCTTTGAGGGAGGGGTCAATCAGCCCCAGCATTTT.

The DNA for the CDR3 is TGCGCCAGCACCACTAGCGATTCTTACAATGAGCAGTTCTTC. It codes for CASTTSDSYNEQFF. V gene TRBV4-1 combines with J gene TRBJ2-1, with 7 bases matching TRBD2. The CDR3 has 14 amino acids. The V gene end was trimmed by 7 bases and the J gene end by 4 bases; junction bases not matched to a gene: 7. Germline CDR1 reads MGHRA; CDR2 reads YSYEKL.

The chain employs TRBV4-1 and TRBJ1-1; D possibly corresponds to TRBD1 (6 bases). The CDR3 is made up of 16 amino acids. Per the germline V gene, CDR1 is MGHRA and CDR2 is YSYEKL. V was trimmed by 0 bases and J by 4 bases, leaving 15 bases between them. The CDR3 protein is CASSQDTGIPSTEAFF. The CDR3, as DNA: TGCGCCAGCAGCCAAGATACAGGGATCCCGTCCACTGAAGCTTTCTTT.

The chain carries TRBV19 and TRBJ1-4; no clear D. This CDR3 contains 15 residues. The V and J ends lost 3 bases and 0 bases respectively, with 8 bases between them. Germline V gene lookup returns CDR1 LNHDA and CDR2 SQIVND (reference sequence). CDR3 nucleotide sequence: TGTGCCAGTAGTATTGGCGGATCAACTAATGAAAAACTGTTTTTT. This encodes CASSIGGSTNEKLFF. Supplemented by reference TRBV19 and TRBJ1-4, the full variable domain reads DGGITQSPKYLFRKEGQNVTLSCEQNLNHDAMYWYRQDPGQGLRLIYYSQIVNDFQKGDIAEGYSVSREKKESFPLTVTSAQKNPTAFYLCASSIGGSTNEKLFFGSGTQLSVL.

The rearrangement links TRBV5-5 to TRBJ2-4, with 11 bases aligning to TRBD1. V trimming: 6 bases; J trimming: 8 bases; junction bases outside the gene matches: 10. This CDR3 region has 15 residues. Looked up from germline, CDR1 is SGHKS and CDR2 is YYEKEE (reference sequence). CDR3 DNA: TGTGCCAGCATGCGGGAAGGACAGGGGGCCTACATTCAGTACTTC. It specifies CASMREGQGAYIQYF.

This sequence joins TRBV29-1 and TRBJ1-3; no clear D. Germline CDR1 and CDR2: SQVTM and ANQGSEA. Trimming left V 4 bases short and J 1 base short, with 8 bases between. The CDR3 extends over 13 amino acids. The CDR3 DNA is TGCAGCGTTGCAGTGCCTTCTGGAAACACCATATATTTT. It specifies CSVAVPSGNTIYF.

J is TRBJ1-2 and V is TRBV3-1 (or the pseudogene TRBV3-2), with D unclear. CDR3 length: 13 residues. Germline CDR1 LGHDT, CDR2 YNNKEL (reference sequence). V was pared by 2 bases and J by 3 bases, with 7 bases between. The CDR3 is CASSQIRDYGYTF. The CDR3 coding sequence is TGTGCCAGCAGCCAAATACGGGACTATGGCTACACCTTC.

The gene calls are TRBV4-1 and TRBJ1-5; TRBD1 matches 8 bases. Germline V lookup: CDR1 MGHRA, CDR2 YSYEKL. The CDR3 spans 16 residues. V gave up 2 bases and J gave up 6 bases; unmatched junction bases: 9. The CDR3 region is CASSQQWTGRGQPQHF. For the CDR3, the DNA is TGCGCCAGCAGCCAACAATGGACAGGGCGAGGTCAGCCCCAGCATTTT.

The rearrangement uses TRBV7-9 and TRBJ2-2; 8 bases align to TRBD2. Germline-derived CDR1 and CDR2 are SEHNR and FQNEAQ (reference sequence). There are 15 residues in the CDR3. With V trimmed by 4 bases and J by 6 bases, 7 bases remained unmatched. Here the CDR3 DNA reads TGTGCCAGCAGCTCGGGACTAGAAGTGGCCGGGGAGCTGTTTTTT. Its translation: CASSSGLEVAGELFF.

J is TRBJ1-1 and V is TRBV3-1 (or the pseudogene TRBV3-2); perhaps TRBD1 as D (6 bases). The CDR3 length is 14 residues. The V gene's germline CDR1 is LGHDT and CDR2 YNNKEL (reference sequence). Trimming pared 1 base from V and 5 bases from J, leaving 11 bases between. Here the CDR3 reads CASSQGTAKTEAFF. CDR3 DNA: TGTGCCAGCAGCCAAGGGACAGCTAAAACTGAAGCTTTCTTT.

V and J are TRBV5-5 and TRBJ1-5, with TRBD1 as a possible D gene (5 bases). From germline, CDR1 is SGHKS and CDR2 YYEKEE (reference sequence). Trimming cost V 0 bases and J 6 bases, with 13 bases left between them. CDR3 length equals 15 residues. The CDR3 sequence: CASSLGPGEGQPQHF. The CDR3 DNA follows: TGTGCCAGCAGCTTGGGACCGGGGGAAGGTCAGCCCCAGCATTTT.

This clone was counted once. The same CDR3 can be traced to other DNA sequences in this sample. J is TRBJ1-1 and V is TRBV9; D not certain. CDR3 length: 14 residues. Germline loops: CDR1 SGDLS, CDR2 YYNGEE. Trimming removed 0 bases at V and 2 bases at J, with 8 bases between. The CDR3 sequence: CASSVGGTNTEAFF. In nucleotides, the CDR3 is TGTGCCAGCAGCGTAGGCGGCACCAACACTGAAGCTTTCTTT.

The V and J genes are TRBV10-3 and TRBJ2-7, with D maybe TRBD2 (6 bases). Germline CDR1 and CDR2: ENHRY and SYGVKD. V gave up 4 bases and J gave up 0 bases, with 10 bases separating them. This CDR3 is built from 14 residues. Here the CDR3 reads CAISVAGSSYEQYF. DNA for the CDR3: TGTGCCATCAGTGTTGCGGGATCCTCCTACGAGCAGTACTTC.

V and J are TRBV7-8 and TRBJ2-3; TRBD2 matches 8 bases. The CDR3 has 15 residues. The V segment lost 5 bases and the J segment 0 bases; nucleotides outside the gene matches: 4. Germline values: CDR1 SGHVS, CDR2 FQNEAQ. The CDR3 sequence is CASSAWTSSTDTQYF. The CDR3 DNA reads TGTGCCAGCAGCGCTTGGACTAGCAGCACAGATACGCAGTATTTT.

This clone has only one observation. J is TRBJ1-2 and V is TRBV18; the D is unclear. The germline V gene encodes CDR1 KGHSH and CDR2 LQKENI. This CDR3 contains 13 residues. V dropped 3 bases and J dropped 2 bases, with 7 bases sitting between them. The CDR3 sequence is CASSPNQNYGYTF. The CDR3 coding sequence is TGTGCCAGCTCACCTAATCAGAACTATGGCTACACCTTC. Based on the CDR3 plus reference TRBV18 and TRBJ1-2, the full variable domain is NAGVMQNPRHLVRRRGQEARLRCSPMKGHSHVYWYRQLPEEGLKFMVYLQKENIIDESGMPKERFSAEFPKEGPSILRIQQVVRGDSAAYFCASSPNQNYGYTFGSGTRLTVV.

V and J are TRBV24-1 and TRBJ2-3, with a possible D match to TRBD2 (6 bases). Trimming shortened V by 0 bases and J by 0 bases, and 6 bases separated the two germline ends. CDR1 KGHDR and CDR2 SFDVKD come from the germline V gene. CDR3 size: 15 residues. The CDR3 sequence: CATSDLAGSTDTQYF. DNA for the CDR3: TGTGCCACCAGTGATTTGGCGGGAAGCACAGATACGCAGTATTTT.

The chain is built from TRBV3-1 (or the pseudogene TRBV3-2) and TRBJ2-4; possibly TRBD2 for D (6 bases). Trimming shortened V by 4 bases and J by 0 bases, and 16 bases separated the two germline ends. The germline V gene encodes CDR1 LGHDT and CDR2 YNNKEL (reference sequence). CDR3 length: 17 residues. CDR3 sequence (DNA): TGTGCCAGCAGCCGCCGAGATAGCGGAATAGCCAAAAACATTCAGTACTTC. Translated: CASSRRDSGIAKNIQYF.

The chain combines TRBV14 with TRBJ2-3; 12 bases align to TRBD2. Germline V lookup: CDR1 SGHDN, CDR2 FVKESK. This CDR3 has 18 amino acids. Trimming cost V 4 bases and J 1 base; bases outside gene matches: 9. The CDR3 region is CASSPLAGGPRGTDTQYF. The CDR3 DNA reads as TGTGCCAGCAGCCCTCTAGCGGGAGGGCCTCGGGGCACAGATACGCAGTATTTT.

This chain connects TRBV7-9 to TRBJ2-3; no clear D gene. Germline V gene sequence: CDR1 SEHNR, CDR2 FQNEAQ (reference sequence). The ends were cut back, 1 base at V and 0 bases at J, with 8 bases in the middle. The CDR3 is 15 amino acids. This chain's CDR3 is CASSLVAASTDTQYF. The CDR3 DNA sequence: TGTGCCAGCAGCTTAGTCGCGGCTAGCACAGATACGCAGTATTTT.

The chain recombines TRBV5-6 with TRBJ2-5, with TRBD2 matching over 13 bases. CDR1 is SGHDT and CDR2 is YYEEEE in the germline V gene. The V and J ends lost 6 bases and 2 bases, in that order; junction bases with no gene match: 4. This CDR3 has 15 residues. The CDR3 is CASNRLAGGQETQYF. The CDR3 DNA is TGTGCCAGCAACCGACTAGCGGGGGGACAAGAGACCCAGTACTTC.